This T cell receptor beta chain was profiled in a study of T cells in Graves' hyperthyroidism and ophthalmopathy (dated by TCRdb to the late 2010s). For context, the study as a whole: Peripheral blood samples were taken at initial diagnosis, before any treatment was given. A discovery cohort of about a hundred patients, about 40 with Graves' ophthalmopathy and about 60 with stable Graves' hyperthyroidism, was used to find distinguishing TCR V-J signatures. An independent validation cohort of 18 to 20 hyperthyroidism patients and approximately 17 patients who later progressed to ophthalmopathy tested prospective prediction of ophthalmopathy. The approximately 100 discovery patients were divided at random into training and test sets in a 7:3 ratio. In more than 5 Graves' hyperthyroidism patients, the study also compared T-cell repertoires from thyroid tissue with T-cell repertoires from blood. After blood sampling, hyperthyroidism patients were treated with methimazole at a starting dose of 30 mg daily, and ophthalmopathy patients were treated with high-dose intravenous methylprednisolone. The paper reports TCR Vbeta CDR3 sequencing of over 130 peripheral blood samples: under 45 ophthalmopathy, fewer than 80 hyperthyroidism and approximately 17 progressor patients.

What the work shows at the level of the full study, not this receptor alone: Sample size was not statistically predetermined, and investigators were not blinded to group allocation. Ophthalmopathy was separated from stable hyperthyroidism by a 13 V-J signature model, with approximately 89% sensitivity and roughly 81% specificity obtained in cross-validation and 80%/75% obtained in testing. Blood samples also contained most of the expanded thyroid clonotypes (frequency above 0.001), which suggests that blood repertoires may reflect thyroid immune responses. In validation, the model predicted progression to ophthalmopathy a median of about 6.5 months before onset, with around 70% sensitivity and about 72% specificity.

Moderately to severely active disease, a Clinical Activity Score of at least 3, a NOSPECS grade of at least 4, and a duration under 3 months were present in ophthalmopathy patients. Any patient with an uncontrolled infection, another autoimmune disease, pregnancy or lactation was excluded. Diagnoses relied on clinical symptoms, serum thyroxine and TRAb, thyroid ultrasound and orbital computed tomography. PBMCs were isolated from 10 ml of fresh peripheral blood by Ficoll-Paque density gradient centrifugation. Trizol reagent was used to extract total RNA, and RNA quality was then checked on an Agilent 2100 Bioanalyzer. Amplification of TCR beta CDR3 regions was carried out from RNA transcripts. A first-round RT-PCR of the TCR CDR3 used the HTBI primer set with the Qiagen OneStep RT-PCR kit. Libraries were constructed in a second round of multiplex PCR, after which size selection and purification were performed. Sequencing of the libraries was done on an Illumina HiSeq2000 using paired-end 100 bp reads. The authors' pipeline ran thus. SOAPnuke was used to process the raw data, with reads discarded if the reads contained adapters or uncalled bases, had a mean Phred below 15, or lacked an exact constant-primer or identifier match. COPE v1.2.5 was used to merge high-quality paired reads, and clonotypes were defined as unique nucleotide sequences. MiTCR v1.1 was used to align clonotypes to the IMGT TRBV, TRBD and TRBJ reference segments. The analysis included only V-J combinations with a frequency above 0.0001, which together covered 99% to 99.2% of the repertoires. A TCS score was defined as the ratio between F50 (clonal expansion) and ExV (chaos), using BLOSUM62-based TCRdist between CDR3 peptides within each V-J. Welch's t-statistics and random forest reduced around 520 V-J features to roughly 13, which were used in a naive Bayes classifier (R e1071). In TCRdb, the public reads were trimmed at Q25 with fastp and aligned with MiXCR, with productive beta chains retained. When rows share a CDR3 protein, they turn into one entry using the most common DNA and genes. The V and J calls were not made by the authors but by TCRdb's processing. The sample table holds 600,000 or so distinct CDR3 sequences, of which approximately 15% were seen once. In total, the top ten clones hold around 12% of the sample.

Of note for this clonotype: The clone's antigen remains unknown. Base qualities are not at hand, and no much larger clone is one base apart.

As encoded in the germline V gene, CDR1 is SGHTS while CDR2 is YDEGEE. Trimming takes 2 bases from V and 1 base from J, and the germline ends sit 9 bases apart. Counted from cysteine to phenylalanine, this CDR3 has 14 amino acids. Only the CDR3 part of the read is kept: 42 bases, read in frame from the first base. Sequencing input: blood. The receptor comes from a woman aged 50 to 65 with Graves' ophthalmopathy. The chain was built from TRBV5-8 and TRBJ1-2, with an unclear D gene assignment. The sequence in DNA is TGTGCCAGCAGCTTTCCGGAGATTAACTATGGCTACACCTTC. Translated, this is CASSFPEINYGYTF. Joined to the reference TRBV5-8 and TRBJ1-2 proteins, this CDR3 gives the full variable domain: EAGVTQSPTHLIKTRGQQATLRCSPISGHTSVYWYQQALGLGLQFLLWYDEGEERNRGNFPPRFSGRQFPNYSSELNVNALELEDSALYLCASSFPEINYGYTFGSGTRLTVV.